The count of the clone carrying this T cell receptor (beta chain) is one. This record belongs to a study of T cell changes during pregnancy in multiple sclerosis. This table comes from immunoSEQ multiplex PCR, and its TCRdb copy is limited to in-frame clones, with some not included. Found here are 40,000 to 50,000 clones, roughly nine tenths of them singletons; the top ten hold about 9.4%. J lost 6 bases, V lost 11 bases, and 14 bases had no gene match. Germline CDR1 reads LGHNA; CDR2 reads YNFKEQ. The CDR3 loop spans 15 amino acids. V is TRBV4-2 and J is TRBJ2-1, with 9 nucleotides matching TRBD2. Specimen: CD8+ T cells from peripheral blood mononuclear cells, collected after pregnancy. This TCR was recovered from a female donor with multiple sclerosis, enrolled in a pregnancy study. The CDR3 here is CACSPRTSDSNEQFF. The CDR3 DNA follows: TGTGCCTGCTCACCCCGGACTAGCGACTCCAATGAGCAGTTCTTC.